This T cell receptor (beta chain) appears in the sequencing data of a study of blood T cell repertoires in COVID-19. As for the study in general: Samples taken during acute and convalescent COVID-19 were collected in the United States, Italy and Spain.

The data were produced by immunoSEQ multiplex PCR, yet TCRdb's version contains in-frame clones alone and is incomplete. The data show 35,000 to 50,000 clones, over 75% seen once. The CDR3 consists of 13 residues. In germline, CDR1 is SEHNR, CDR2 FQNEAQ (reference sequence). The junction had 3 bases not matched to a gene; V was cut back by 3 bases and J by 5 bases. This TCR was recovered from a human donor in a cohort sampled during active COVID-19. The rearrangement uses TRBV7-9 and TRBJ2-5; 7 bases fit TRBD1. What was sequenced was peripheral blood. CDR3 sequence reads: CASSFVRGETQYF. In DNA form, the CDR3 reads TGTGCCAGCAGCTTTGTCAGGGGGGAGACCCAGTACTTC.